One sample yielded the 2 T cell receptor beta chains listed below, sequenced in a study of blood T cells in healthy people across ages. For the second PCR, which ran for about 7 to 11 cycles, a sample-barcoded 5' primer and a J-beta primer mix were used. TCRdb re-called the 5' RACE reads with MiXCR, one entry per CDR3 protein. Of about 780,000 distinct CDR3 sequences in the sample, about 45% were seen once. The sample consisted of blood. The receptors come from an elderly man in good health.

This clonotype was detected a few times. V is TRBV7-2 and J is TRBJ2-1; TRBD2 matches at 15 bases. J gave up 4 bases and V 5 bases, and 3 bases lay outside the gene matches. The length of the CDR3 is 16 residues. Germline CDR1 is SGHTA and CDR2 is FQGNSA. CDR3 coding DNA: TGTGCCAGCAGCCCCGGGACTAGCGGGAGGTACAATGAGCAGTTCTTC. Its translation is CASSPGTSGRYNEQFF. The full variable domain, in which reference TRBV7-2 and TRBJ2-1 provide the parts outside the CDR3, is GAGVSQSPSNKVTEKGKDVELRCDPISGHTALYWYRQSLGQGLEFLIYFQGNSAPDKSGLPSDRFSAERTGGSVSTLTIQRTQQEDSAVYLCASSPGTSGRYNEQFFGPGTRLTVL.

This chain links TRBV2 with TRBJ2-4, with a tentative D call TRBD2 (5 bases). V lost 8 bases, J lost 15 bases, and 20 bases lay in between. The CDR3 is 12 amino acids. Germline V gene lookup returns CDR1 SNHLY and CDR2 FYNNEI. The CDR3 region has the DNA TGTGCCAGCGGTGGTTTGGGAGAGACCCGGTACTTC. This sequence encodes CASGGLGETRYF.